This TCR beta chain was observed in a study of identifying expanded T cells in peripheral blood. Study-wide points: Differentially abundant clones: about 1.1 between replicates, just under 17 at about two weeks, more than 18 at four. Clone count variance between approximately 2-week samples rose with total template count.

CDR3 size: 15 residues. The J segment lost 1 base and the V segment lost 5 bases, leaving 4 bases of the junction unmatched. Germline CDR1 is WNHNN and CDR2 is SYGVQD (reference sequence). For this clone: Its cognate antigen is unknown.

Profiling relied on immunoSEQ multiplex PCR, and the TCRdb table lists in-frame clones only, not all of them. Of just under 65,000 clones in the sample, 80% to 90% are singletons; the top ten hold around 4.8%. Collection occurred without any documented infections or immune events in donors. Sample: blood. This receptor was obtained from a person between 18 and 69 years old in good health. The V and J genes are TRBV10-1 and TRBJ2-1; TRBD2 aligns across 8 bases. The CDR3: CASSLAGGSYNEQFF. CDR3 sequence (DNA): TGCGCCAGCAGTTTGGCGGGAGGTTCCTACAATGAGCAGTTCTTC.